Included here is one T cell receptor (beta chain) sequence, with context. CDR1 is SGHRS, CDR2 YFSETQ, per germline. Trimming removed 0 bases at V and 6 bases at J, with 9 bases between. The CDR3 has 14 residues. This record comes from a study of OX40 agonist ivuxolimab in advanced cancers. Only in-frame clones appear in the TCRdb table, and some are missing; sequencing was by immunoSEQ multiplex PCR. The sample includes 40,000 to 60,000 clones, more than 85% of them seen just once. The V and J genes are TRBV5-1 and TRBJ1-4, with D unclear. The TCR sequence derives from an adult with an advanced solid tumor such as melanoma, head and neck, liver or kidney cancer. Specimen: CD4+ or CD8+ T cells sorted from blood, collected in a trial of the OX40 agonist ivuxolimab. This CDR3 is CASSLADGDEKLFF. The CDR3 region has the DNA TGCGCCAGCAGCTTGGCGGACGGTGATGAAAAACTGTTTTTT.